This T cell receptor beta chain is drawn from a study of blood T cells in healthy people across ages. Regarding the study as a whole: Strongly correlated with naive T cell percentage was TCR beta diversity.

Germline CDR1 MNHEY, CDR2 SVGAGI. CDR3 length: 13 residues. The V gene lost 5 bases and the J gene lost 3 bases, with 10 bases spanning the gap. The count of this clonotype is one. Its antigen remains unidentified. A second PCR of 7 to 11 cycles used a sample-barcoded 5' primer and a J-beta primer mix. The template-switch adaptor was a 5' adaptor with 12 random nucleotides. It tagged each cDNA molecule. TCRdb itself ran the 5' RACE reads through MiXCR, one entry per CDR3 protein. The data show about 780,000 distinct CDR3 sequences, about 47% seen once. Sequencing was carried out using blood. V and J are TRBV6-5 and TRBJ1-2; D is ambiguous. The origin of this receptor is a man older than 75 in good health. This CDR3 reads CASSPKIDYGYTF. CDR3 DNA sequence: TGTGCCAGCAGTCCCAAAATAGACTATGGCTACACCTTC.